This record concerns one T cell receptor beta chain sequence. The sample belongs to a study of blood T cell repertoires in COVID-19. Turning to the study itself: Whether acute or convalescent, the COVID-19 samples came from the United States, Italy and Spain. Sample material is recorded as cDNA or gDNA derived from T cells, B-cell-depleted T cells, or PBMCs.

The germline V and J ends were trimmed by 4 bases and 4 bases, with 13 bases remaining between them. Germline assignment: CDR1 GTSNPN and CDR2 SVGIG (reference sequence). The CDR3 length is 13 residues. Using immunoSEQ multiplex PCR, the repertoire was profiled, and TCRdb retains in-frame clones only, with some absent. The data contain some 500,000 clones, approximately 88% of them singletons. Recruits, aged about 18 to 95 years, lived in 20 to 30 US areas. Which cohort a participant joined came from the clinical history participants gave. The chain has TRBV30 and TRBJ1-2; D ambiguous. The receptor comes from a woman in her thirties or forties who had recovered from COVID-19. Sequenced material: PBMCs or T cells enriched from blood (not recorded which). CDR3 sequence reads: CAWNAGLVYGYTF. The CDR3 DNA sequence: TGTGCCTGGAATGCGGGCCTTGTCTATGGCTACACCTTC. The full variable domain, its missing parts supplied by reference TRBV30 and TRBJ1-2, is SQTIHQWPATLVQPVGSPLSLECTVEGTSNPNLYWYRQAAGRGLQLLFYSVGIGQISSEVPQNLSASRPQDRQFILSSKKLLLSDSGFYLCAWNAGLVYGYTFGSGTRLTVV.